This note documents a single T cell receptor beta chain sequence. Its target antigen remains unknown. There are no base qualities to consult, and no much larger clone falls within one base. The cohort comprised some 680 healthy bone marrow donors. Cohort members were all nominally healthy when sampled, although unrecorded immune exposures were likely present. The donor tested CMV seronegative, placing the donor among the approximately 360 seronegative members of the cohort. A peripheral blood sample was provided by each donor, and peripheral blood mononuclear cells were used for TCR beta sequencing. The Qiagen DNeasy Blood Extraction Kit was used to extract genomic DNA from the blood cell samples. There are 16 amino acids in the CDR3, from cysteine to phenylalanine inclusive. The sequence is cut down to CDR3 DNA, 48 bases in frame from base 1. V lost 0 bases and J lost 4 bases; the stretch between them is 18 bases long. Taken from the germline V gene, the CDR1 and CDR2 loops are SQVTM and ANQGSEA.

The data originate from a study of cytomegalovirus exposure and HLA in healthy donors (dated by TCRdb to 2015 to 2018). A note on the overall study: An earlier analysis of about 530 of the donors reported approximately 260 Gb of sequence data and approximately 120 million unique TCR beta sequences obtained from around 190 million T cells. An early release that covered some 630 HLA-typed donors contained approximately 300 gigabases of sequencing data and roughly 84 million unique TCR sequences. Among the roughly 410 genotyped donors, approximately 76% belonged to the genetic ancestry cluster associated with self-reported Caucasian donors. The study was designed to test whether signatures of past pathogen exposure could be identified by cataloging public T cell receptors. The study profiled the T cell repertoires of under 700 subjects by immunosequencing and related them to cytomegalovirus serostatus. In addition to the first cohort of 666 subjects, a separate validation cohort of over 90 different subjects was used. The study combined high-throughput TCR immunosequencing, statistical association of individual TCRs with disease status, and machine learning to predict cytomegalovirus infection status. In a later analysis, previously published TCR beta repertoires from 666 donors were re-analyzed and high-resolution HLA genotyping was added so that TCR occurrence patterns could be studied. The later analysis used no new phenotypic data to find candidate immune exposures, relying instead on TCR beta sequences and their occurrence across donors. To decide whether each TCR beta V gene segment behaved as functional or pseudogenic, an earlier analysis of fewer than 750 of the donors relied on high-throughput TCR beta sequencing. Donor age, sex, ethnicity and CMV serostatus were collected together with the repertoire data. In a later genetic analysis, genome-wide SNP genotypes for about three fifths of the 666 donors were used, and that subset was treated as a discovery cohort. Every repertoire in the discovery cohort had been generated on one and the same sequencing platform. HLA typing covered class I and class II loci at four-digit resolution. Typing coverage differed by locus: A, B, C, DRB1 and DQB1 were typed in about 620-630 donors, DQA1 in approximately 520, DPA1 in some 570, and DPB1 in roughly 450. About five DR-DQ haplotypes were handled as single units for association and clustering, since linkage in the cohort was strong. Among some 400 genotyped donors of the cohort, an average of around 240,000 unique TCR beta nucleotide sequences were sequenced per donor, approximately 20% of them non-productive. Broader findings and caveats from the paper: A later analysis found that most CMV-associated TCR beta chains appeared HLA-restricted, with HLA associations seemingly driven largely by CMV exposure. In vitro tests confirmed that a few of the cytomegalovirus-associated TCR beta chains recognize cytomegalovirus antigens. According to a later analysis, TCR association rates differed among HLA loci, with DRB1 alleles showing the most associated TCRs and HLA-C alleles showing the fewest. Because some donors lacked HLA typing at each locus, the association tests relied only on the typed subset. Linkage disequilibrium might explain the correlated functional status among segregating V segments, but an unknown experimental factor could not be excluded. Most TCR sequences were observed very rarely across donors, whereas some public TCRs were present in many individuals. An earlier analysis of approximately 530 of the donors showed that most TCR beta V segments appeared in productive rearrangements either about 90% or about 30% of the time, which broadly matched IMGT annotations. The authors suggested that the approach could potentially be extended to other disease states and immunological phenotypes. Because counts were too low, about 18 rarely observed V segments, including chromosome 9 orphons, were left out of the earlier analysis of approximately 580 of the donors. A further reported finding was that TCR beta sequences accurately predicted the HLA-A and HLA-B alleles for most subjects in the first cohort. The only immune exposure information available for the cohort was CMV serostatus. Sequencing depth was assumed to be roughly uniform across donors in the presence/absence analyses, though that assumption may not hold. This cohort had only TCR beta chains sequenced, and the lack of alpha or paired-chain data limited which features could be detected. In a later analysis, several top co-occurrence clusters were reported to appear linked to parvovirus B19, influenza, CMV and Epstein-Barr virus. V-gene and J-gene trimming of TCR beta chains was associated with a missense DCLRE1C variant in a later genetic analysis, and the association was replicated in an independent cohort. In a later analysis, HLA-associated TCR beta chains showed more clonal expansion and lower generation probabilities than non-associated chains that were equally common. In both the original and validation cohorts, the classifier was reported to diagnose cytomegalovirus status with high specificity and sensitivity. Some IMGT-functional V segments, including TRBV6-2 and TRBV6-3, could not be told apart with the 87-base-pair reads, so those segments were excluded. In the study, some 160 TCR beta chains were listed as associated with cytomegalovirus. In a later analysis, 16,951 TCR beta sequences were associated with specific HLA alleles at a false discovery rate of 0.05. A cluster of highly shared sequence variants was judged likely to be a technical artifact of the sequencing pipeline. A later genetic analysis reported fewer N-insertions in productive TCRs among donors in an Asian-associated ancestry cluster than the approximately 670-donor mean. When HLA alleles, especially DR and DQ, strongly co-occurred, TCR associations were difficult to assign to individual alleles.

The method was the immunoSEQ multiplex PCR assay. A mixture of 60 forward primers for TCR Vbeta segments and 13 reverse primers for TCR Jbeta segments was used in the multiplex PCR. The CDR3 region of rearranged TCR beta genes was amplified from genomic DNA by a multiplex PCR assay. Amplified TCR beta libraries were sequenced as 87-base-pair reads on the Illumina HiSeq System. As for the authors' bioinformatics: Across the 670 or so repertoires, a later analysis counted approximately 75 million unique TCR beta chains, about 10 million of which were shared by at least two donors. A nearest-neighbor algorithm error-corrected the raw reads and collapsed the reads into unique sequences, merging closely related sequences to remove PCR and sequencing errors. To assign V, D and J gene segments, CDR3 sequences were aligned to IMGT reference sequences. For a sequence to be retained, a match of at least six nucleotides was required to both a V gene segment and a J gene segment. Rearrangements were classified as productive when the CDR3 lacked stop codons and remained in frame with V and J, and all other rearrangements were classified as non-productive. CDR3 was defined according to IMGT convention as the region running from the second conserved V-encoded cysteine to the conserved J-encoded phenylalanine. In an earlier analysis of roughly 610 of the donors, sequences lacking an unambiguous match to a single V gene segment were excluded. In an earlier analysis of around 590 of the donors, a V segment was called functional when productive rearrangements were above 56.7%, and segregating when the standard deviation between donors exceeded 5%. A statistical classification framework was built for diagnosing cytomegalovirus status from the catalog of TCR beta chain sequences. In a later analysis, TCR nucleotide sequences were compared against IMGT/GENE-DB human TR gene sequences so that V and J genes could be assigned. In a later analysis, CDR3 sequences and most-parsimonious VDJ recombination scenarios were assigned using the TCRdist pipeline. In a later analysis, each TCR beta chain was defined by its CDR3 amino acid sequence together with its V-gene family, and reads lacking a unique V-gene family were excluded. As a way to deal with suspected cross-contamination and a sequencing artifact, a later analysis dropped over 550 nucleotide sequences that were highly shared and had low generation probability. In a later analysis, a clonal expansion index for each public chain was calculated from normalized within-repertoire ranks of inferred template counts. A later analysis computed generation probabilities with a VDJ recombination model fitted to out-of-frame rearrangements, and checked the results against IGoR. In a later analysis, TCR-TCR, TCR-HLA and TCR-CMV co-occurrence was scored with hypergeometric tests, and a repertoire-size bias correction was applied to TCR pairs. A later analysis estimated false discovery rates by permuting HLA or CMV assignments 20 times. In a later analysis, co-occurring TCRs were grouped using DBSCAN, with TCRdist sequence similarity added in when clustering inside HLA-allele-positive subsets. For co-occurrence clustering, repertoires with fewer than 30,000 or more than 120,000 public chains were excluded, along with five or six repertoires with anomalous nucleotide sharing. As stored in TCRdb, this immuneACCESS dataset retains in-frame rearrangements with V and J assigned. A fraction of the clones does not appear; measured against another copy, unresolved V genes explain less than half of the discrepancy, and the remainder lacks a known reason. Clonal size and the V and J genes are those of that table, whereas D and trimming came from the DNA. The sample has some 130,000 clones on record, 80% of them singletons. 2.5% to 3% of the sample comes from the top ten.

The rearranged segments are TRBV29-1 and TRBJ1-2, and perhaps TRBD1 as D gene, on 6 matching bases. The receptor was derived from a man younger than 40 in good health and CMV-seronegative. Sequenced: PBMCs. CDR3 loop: CSVEEVVGQPIYGYTF. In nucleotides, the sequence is TGCAGCGTTGAAGAGGTTGTTGGACAGCCGATCTATGGCTACACCTTC. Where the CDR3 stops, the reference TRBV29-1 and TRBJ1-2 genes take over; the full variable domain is SAVISQKPSRDICQRGTSLTIQCQVDSQVTMMFWYRQQPGQSLTLIATANQGSEATYESGFVIDKFPISRPNLTFSTLTVSNMSPEDSSIYLCSVEEVVGQPIYGYTFGSGTRLTVV.